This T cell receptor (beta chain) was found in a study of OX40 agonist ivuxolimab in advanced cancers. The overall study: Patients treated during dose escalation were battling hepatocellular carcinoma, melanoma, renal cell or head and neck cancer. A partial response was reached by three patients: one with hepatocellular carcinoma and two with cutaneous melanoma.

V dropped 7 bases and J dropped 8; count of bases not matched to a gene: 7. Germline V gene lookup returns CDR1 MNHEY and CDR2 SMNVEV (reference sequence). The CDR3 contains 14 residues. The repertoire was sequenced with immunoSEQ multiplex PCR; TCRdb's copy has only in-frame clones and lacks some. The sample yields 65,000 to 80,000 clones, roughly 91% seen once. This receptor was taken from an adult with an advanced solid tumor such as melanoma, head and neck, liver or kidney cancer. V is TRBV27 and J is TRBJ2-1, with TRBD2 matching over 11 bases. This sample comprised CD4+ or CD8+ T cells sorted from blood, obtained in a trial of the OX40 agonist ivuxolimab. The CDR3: CASNPSGRQHEQFF. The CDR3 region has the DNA TGTGCCAGCAATCCTAGCGGGAGGCAACATGAGCAGTTCTTC.